This T cell receptor (beta chain) comes out of a study of identical twins. cDNA molecules carried unique molecular identifiers, and template switching added a universal primer site. MiXCR, run by TCRdb on the 5' RACE reads, gives a single entry per CDR3 protein. The table lists about 720,000 distinct CDR3 sequences, 8% to 9% of them singletons. All of the donors were Caucasians in good health. Worth noting for this clonotype: Its antigen is undetermined.

Study-wide results and limits: Findings came from cross-sectional statistics, without long-term follow-up of donors. With abundant cord blood beta clonotypes, insertions were fewer; memory repertoires showed no such pattern.

CDR1 and CDR2 from the germline V gene are MNHNS and SASEGT. The CDR3 contains 15 residues. The ends were cut back, 6 bases at V and 2 bases at J, with 15 bases in the middle. This sample also belongs to another study, concerning yellow fever vaccine responses in identical twins.

The chain links TRBV6-1 to TRBJ2-3; D may be TRBD2 (6 bases). The source material was PBMCs. This clonotype was obtained from a woman between 18 and 29 years old in good health. CDR3 in amino acids: CASSPGLQATDTQYF. The CDR3 coding sequence is TGTGCCAGCAGCCCGGGACTTCAAGCCACAGATACGCAGTATTTT.